The present T cell receptor beta chain was sequenced within a study of CD8 T cells in Susac syndrome. RNA was extracted with the RNeasy kit, and a quantity of about 0.45 to 1 ug was reverse transcribed using random hexamers. In TCRdb, the immunoSEQ multiplex PCR reads were re-called with MiXCR into one record per CDR3 protein. This sample carries approximately 280,000 distinct CDR3 sequences, about 85% of them seen once, and the ten largest clones take about 0.11%. Points on this clonotype: Sequence at one end of the junction differs from germline and may be a read error.

CDR1 SSHAT and CDR2 FNYEAQ come from the germline V gene (reference sequence). The CDR3 consists of 14 residues. Sequencing used CD8+ T cells from PBMCs. The genes are TRBV7-7 and TRBJ2-5, with D perhaps assigned TRBD1 or TRBD2 (6 bases each). The origin of this receptor is a human donor with multiple sclerosis. The CDR3 sequence: CASSLAWGAETQYF. The CDR3 DNA follows: TGTGCTAGCAGCTTAGCGTGGGGGGCAGAGACCCAGTACTTC.